One sample yielded the 9 T cell receptor beta chains listed below, sequenced in a study of Ad26.COV2.S vaccination and SARS-CoV-2 variants. This sample's treatment: some 20 received Ad26.COV2.S at low or high dose, single or two shots; 5 received placebo; per-sample allocation not given. The study sampled participants on day 63 after the first vaccine or placebo injection. Profiling relied on immunoSEQ multiplex PCR, and the TCRdb table lists in-frame clones only, not all of them. The table has roughly 270,000 clones, approximately 89% seen once. The source was peripheral blood, collected in a trial of Ad26.COV2.S vaccine versus placebo. The receptor set was obtained from a person aged 18 to 65 who received the Ad26.COV2.S COVID-19 vaccine or a placebo.

The V and J genes are TRBV13 and TRBJ2-7, with 12 nucleotides matching TRBD2. V shed 5 bases, J shed 2 bases, and the junction held 4 bases outside the gene matches. The CDR3 consists of 15 residues. The V gene's germline CDR1 is PRHDT and CDR2 FYEKMQ (reference sequence). The CDR3 protein is CASSRRTSGTYEQYF. The CDR3 DNA follows: TGTGCCAGCAGCAGAAGGACTAGCGGGACCTACGAGCAGTACTTC.

V and J are TRBV28 and TRBJ2-7; D call uncertain. The CDR3 has 13 residues. Trimming pared 5 bases from V and 2 bases from J, leaving 10 bases between. Germline CDR1 and CDR2: MDHEN and SYDVKM. DNA of the CDR3: TGTGCCAGCAGTACCTACAGAACCTACGAGCAGTACTTC. Residues: CASSTYRTYEQYF.

V and J are TRBV13 and TRBJ1-6; no firm D call. CDR1 and CDR2 (germline): PRHDT, FYEKMQ (reference sequence). Trimming left V 1 base short and J 6 bases short, with 7 bases between. This CDR3 region has 14 residues. The CDR3 DNA sequence: TGTGCCAGCAGCTTAGTTGCTGCTAATTCACCCCTCCACTTT. Translated, it gives CASSLVAANSPLHF.

The chain links TRBV19 to TRBJ2-6; a weak D match, TRBD1 (6 bases). Germline V gives CDR1 LNHDA, CDR2 SQIVND (reference sequence). Trimming left V 5 bases short and J 1 base short, with 15 bases between. The CDR3 has 17 residues. In nucleotides, the CDR3 is TGTGCCAGTAGTCGGCGACAGGACTCTTCTGGGGCCAACGTCCTGACTTTC. This encodes CASSRRQDSSGANVLTF.

The chain carries TRBV6-1 and TRBJ2-5, with 7 bases identical to TRBD1. CDR3 size: 18 residues. The V and J ends lost 0 bases and 5 bases, in that order; junction bases with no gene match: 15. Per germline, CDR1 MNHNS and CDR2 SASEGT. The CDR3 nucleotides read TGTGCCAGCAGTGAAGCTCGGGGCTGGACAGGAATGAGGGAGACCCAGTACTTC. It is translated as CASSEARGWTGMRETQYF.

The rearrangement uses TRBV5-1 and TRBJ2-7, with 11 bases lining up with TRBD2. With V trimmed by 4 bases and J by 0 bases, 9 bases remained unmatched. Germline values: CDR1 SGHRS, CDR2 YFSETQ. The CDR3 covers 17 residues. The CDR3 loop is CASSRSTSGGISYEQYF. In DNA form, the CDR3 reads TGCGCCAGCAGCCGATCTACTAGCGGGGGTATCTCCTACGAGCAGTACTTC.

The chain couples TRBV6-4 to TRBJ2-1; 11 bases line up with TRBD2. The CDR3 length is 17 residues. J lost 5 bases, V lost 3 bases, and 9 bases had no gene match. CDR1 and CDR2 (germline): MRHNA, SNTAGT. The chain's CDR3 is CASSETRASGRNNEQFF. Here the CDR3 DNA reads TGTGCCAGCAGTGAGACCCGGGCTAGCGGGAGGAACAATGAGCAGTTCTTC.

This chain connects TRBV18 to TRBJ1-1; 9 bases are shared with TRBD1. Trimming cost V 3 bases and J 5 bases; bases outside gene matches: 10. Looked up from germline, CDR1 is KGHSH and CDR2 is LQKENI. This CDR3 comprises 16 residues. The CDR3 here is CASSPAGTGLRTEAFF. The CDR3 DNA follows: TGTGCCAGCTCACCCGCCGGGACAGGGCTTAGGACTGAAGCTTTCTTT.

The chain is built from TRBV25-1 and TRBJ2-7; weak D call: TRBD1 (6 bases). The CDR3 extends over 13 amino acids. V gave up 4 bases and J gave up 3 bases, with 10 bases separating them. Germline CDR1 MGHDK, CDR2 SYGVNS. CDR3 in amino acids: CASSVQGLYEQYF. DNA for the CDR3: TGTGCCAGCAGTGTACAGGGTCTCTACGAGCAGTACTTC.